A single T cell receptor beta chain is shown here with its context. Its antigen remains unknown. The PCR had 60 Vbeta and 13 Jbeta primers. Original analysis: An analysis that came later counted 80 million or so unique TCR beta chains, around 10 million shared. The method was immunoSEQ multiplex PCR; TCRdb's version includes in-frame clones alone and lacks a portion of them. That table furnishes V, J and clone size, whereas the DNA furnished D and trimming. The table shows roughly 190,000 clones, with less than 80% occurring only once. The length of the CDR3 is 15 residues. V lost 0 bases and J 4 bases, leaving 13 bases between the germline ends. Per the germline V gene, CDR1 is MNHEY and CDR2 is SVGAGI. This sample was included in a study of cytomegalovirus exposure and HLA in healthy donors. Study-wide results and limits: The investigators catalogued 150 or so TCR beta chains as cytomegalovirus-associated.

The sample comprised PBMCs. This TCR was sampled from a man aged 35 to 55 in good health and CMV-seronegative. This chain links TRBV6-5 with TRBJ2-7; the D gene is possibly TRBD1 (6 bases). The CDR3: CASSYSTRGGYEQYF. Here the CDR3 DNA reads TGTGCCAGCAGTTACTCGACCAGGGGCGGTTACGAGCAGTACTTC.